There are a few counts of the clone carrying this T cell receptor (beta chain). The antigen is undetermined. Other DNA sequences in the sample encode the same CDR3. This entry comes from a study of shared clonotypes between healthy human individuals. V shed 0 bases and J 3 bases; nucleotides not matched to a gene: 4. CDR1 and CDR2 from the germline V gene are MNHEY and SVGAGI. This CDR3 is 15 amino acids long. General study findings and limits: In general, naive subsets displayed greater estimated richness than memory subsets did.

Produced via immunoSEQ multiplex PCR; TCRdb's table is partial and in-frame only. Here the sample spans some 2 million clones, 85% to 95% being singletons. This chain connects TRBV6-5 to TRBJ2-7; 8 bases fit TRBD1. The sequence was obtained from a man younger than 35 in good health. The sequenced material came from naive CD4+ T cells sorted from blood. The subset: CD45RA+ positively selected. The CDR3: CASSYSIQGDYEQYF. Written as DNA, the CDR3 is TGTGCCAGCAGTTACTCGATACAGGGGGACTACGAGCAGTACTTC.